This is a list of T cell receptor beta chains from one sample in a study of identical twins' blood T cells. MiXCR, run by TCRdb on the 5' RACE reads, gives a single entry per CDR3 protein. The sample includes 350,000 to 450,000 distinct CDR3 sequences, about 28% seen only once; the top ten take around 5.6%. The source material was PBMCs. These receptors were taken from a woman aged 18-49 years in good health. The conserved cysteine and the conserved F or W are not part of the CDR3 here. Part of the rows lack a size; the others show once, few, many or a class for expanded clones.

J: TRBJ1-5
V: TRBV19
size: NA
CDR3: ASSIAGTVGRPQH

J: TRBJ1-1
V: TRBV20-1
size: many
CDR3: SARLIFEAF

J: TRBJ2-1
V: TRBV14
size: few
CDR3: ASSDRWTTKYNEQF

J: TRBJ1-1
V: TRBV20-1
size: medium-sized
CDR3: SARGSRGDTEAF

J: TRBJ2-7
V: TRBV20-1
size: NA
CDR3: SARTGDYEQY

J: TRBJ1-1
V: TRBV12-3/TRBV12-4
size: NA
CDR3: ASRVRENTEAF

J: TRBJ1-6
V: TRBV5-1
size: NA
CDR3: ASNSGTANSPLH

J: TRBJ1-1
V: TRBV27
size: NA
CDR3: ASGGQGKVSPEAF

J: TRBJ2-5
V: TRBV7-6
size: few
CDR3: ASSPGLNQETQY

J: TRBJ2-7
V: TRBV12-5
size: NA
CDR3: ASGLRGTAFSYEQY

J: TRBJ2-2
V: TRBV18
size: NA
CDR3: ASSSEASNTGELF

J: TRBJ2-2
V: TRBV11-2
size: NA
CDR3: ASSLGLARNTGELF

J: TRBJ1-1
V: TRBV6-5
size: few
CDR3: ASVPPTLTEAF

J: TRBJ1-2
V: TRBV7-2
size: NA
CDR3: ASSLVPTPIYGYT

J: TRBJ2-2
V: TRBV20-1
size: NA
CDR3: SASPNTNTGELF

J: TRBJ1-1
V: TRBV10-3
size: NA
CDR3: AISESRDTEAF

J: TRBJ2-7
V: TRBV7-9
size: few
CDR3: ASSPGEGEQY

J: TRBJ2-7
V: TRBV3-1
size: many
CDR3: ASSQGPYEQY

J: TRBJ1-1
V: TRBV13
size: few
CDR3: ASSLGTTLGAF

J: TRBJ1-1
V: TRBV5-5
size: few
CDR3: ASSGRQGGSMYTEAF

J: TRBJ2-5
V: TRBV24-1
size: NA
CDR3: ATIGRAGEGEETQY

J: TRBJ1-1
V: TRBV9
size: NA
CDR3: ASSVASGYTEAF

J: TRBJ2-1
V: TRBV11-2
size: NA
CDR3: ASSLFSGSTYNEQF